One and the same sample provided the 24 T cell receptor beta chains below, sequenced in a study of blood T cell repertoires in COVID-19. Sequencing was performed with immunoSEQ multiplex PCR; in TCRdb, only in-frame clones are kept and a portion is missing. The sample yields about 210,000 clones, more than 70% seen once. The sequenced sample was peripheral blood. The receptors come from a man over 45 with active or convalescent COVID-19.

The V call is TRBV4-1, the J call TRBJ1-6, with D perhaps TRBD1 (6 bases). CDR3 length: 15 residues. Trimming took off 0 bases at V and 9 bases at J, with 12 bases between the two ends. Germline CDR1 is MGHRA and CDR2 is YSYEKL. As DNA, the CDR3 is TGCGCCAGCAGCCAAGATTCCAGGGGTAGTTCACCCCTCCACTTT. Translation: CASSQDSRGSSPLHF.

This clone was detected a few times. The chain combines TRBV3-1 (or the pseudogene TRBV3-2) with TRBJ1-1; a possible D gene is TRBD1 (6 bases). V lost 0 bases to trimming and J lost 0 bases, with 14 bases between them. The CDR3 is 17 residues long. Germline CDR1 LGHDT, CDR2 YNNKEL (reference sequence). The CDR3 protein is CASSQDLKGVVNTEAFF. The CDR3 bases are TGTGCCAGCAGCCAAGATTTGAAGGGGGTGGTGAACACTGAAGCTTTCTTT.

The V gene is TRBV18, the J gene TRBJ2-7; TRBD2 might be the D (5 bases). Germline V lookup: CDR1 KGHSH, CDR2 LQKENI. The V end lost 6 bases, the J end lost 0 bases, and 12 bases lay between the germline ends. The CDR3 is 14 residues long. In DNA form, the CDR3 reads TGTGCCAGCTCCCCCGGACTCGACTCCTACGAGCAGTACTTC. Amino acids: CASSPGLDSYEQYF.

This clone came up a few times. The chain has TRBV3-1 (or the pseudogene TRBV3-2) and TRBJ1-6; TRBD1 aligns across 7 bases. Germline CDR1 and CDR2: LGHDT and YNNKEL (reference sequence). V dropped 4 bases and J dropped 6; count of bases not matched to a gene: 3. There are 14 residues in the CDR3. The CDR3 spells CASSLGQSNSPLHF. CDR3 in DNA: TGTGCCAGCAGCCTGGGACAGAGTAATTCACCCCTCCACTTT.

The chain links TRBV6-5 to TRBJ2-7, with TRBD1 identical over 7 bases. Germline V gene sequence: CDR1 MNHEY, CDR2 SVGAGI. V was clipped by 7 bases and J by 3 bases; unmatched bases: 9. The CDR3 runs to 14 residues. CDR3 loop: CASTTGTASYEQYF. Here the CDR3 DNA reads TGTGCCAGCACTACCGGGACAGCGAGCTACGAGCAGTACTTC.

V and J are TRBV12-3 or TRBV12-4 and TRBJ1-5, with D unresolved. V dropped 5 bases and J dropped 4 bases, with 9 bases sitting between them. The CDR3 length is 13 residues. CDR3 region: CASSPGRNQPQHF. CDR3 DNA: TGTGCCAGCAGTCCGGGTAGAAATCAGCCCCAGCATTTT.

The CDR3 sequence: CATSRGDNSPLHF. The CDR3 nucleotides read TGTGCCACCAGCAGGGGAGATAATTCACCCCTCCACTTT. The gene calls are TRBV15 and TRBJ1-6; D not resolved. The CDR3 contains 13 residues. The V gene lost 3 bases and the J gene lost 5 bases, with 5 bases spanning the gap. Germline CDR1 and CDR2: LNHNV and YYDKDF (reference sequence).

J is TRBJ2-5 and V is TRBV7-2; 7 bases agree with TRBD1. Unmatched junction bases numbered 7, after V lost 5 bases and J lost 4 bases. Germline V CDR1 and CDR2: SGHTA, FQGNSA. The CDR3 has 14 amino acids. The CDR3 nucleotides read TGTGCCAGCAGCCCGTCCGGGACAGTAGAGACCCAGTACTTC. Amino acid sequence: CASSPSGTVETQYF.

The V call is TRBV7-6, the J call TRBJ2-5; 9 bases match TRBD2. The CDR3 has 15 residues. The germline V gene has CDR1 SGHVS and CDR2 FNYEAQ. The ends lost 6 bases at V and 4 bases at J; junction bases unmatched: 9. Written as DNA, the CDR3 is TGTGCCAGCAGATCGGGACTAGCCCCCAGAGAGACCCAGTACTTC. Translating it yields CASRSGLAPRETQYF. Filled out from reference TRBV7-6 and TRBJ2-5, the complete variable domain reads GAGVSQSPRYKVTKRGQDVALRCDPISGHVSLYWYRQALGQGPEFLTYFNYEAQQDKSGLPNDRFSAERPEGSISTLTIQRTEQRDSAMYRCASRSGLAPRETQYFGPGTRLLVL.

A single count supports this clone. The chain is built from TRBV5-4 and TRBJ1-2; maybe TRBD1 (6 bases). V was pared by 4 bases and J by 2 bases, with 12 bases between. CDR1 SGHNT and CDR2 YYREEE come from the germline V gene (reference sequence). The CDR3 contains 14 residues. The CDR3 coding sequence is TGTGCCAGCAGCACCCGACAGGAAAACTATGGCTACACCTTC. It specifies CASSTRQENYGYTF.

This clone was observed a few times. The chain links TRBV28 to TRBJ2-1; weak D call: TRBD1 (5 bases). This CDR3 spans 14 amino acids. Between the trimmed V and J ends, which lost 6 bases and 0 bases, there was a span of 9 bases. In germline, CDR1 is MDHEN, CDR2 SYDVKM. The chain's CDR3 is CASRDRSSYNEQFF. The CDR3 DNA reads TGTGCCAGCAGAGACAGAAGCTCCTACAATGAGCAGTTCTTC.

This chain joins TRBV7-9 and TRBJ1-6; possibly TRBD1 for D (5 bases). This CDR3 comprises 15 residues. CDR1 and CDR2 from the germline V gene are SEHNR and FQNEAQ (reference sequence). V lost 5 bases to trimming and J lost 8 bases, with 16 bases between them. DNA for the CDR3: TGTGCCAGCAGCGTAGGGACCCGGGGTGATTCACCCCTCCACTTT. Its protein product is CASSVGTRGDSPLHF.

The V gene is TRBV5-4, the J gene TRBJ1-2; 9 bases map to TRBD1. The germline V gene has CDR1 SGHNT and CDR2 YYREEE (reference sequence). The CDR3 has 14 residues. The V and J ends lost 5 bases and 2 bases, in that order; junction bases with no gene match: 4. The CDR3 reads CASSSGTGNYGYTF. Written as DNA, the CDR3 is TGTGCCAGCAGTTCCGGGACAGGGAACTATGGCTACACCTTC. The whole variable domain, remainder taken from reference TRBV5-4 and TRBJ1-2, is ETGVTQSPTHLIKTRGQQVTLRCSSQSGHNTVSWYQQALGQGPQFIFQYYREEENGRGNFPPRFSGLQFPNYSSELNVNALELDDSALYLCASSSGTGNYGYTFGSGTRLTVV.

The V call is TRBV7-2, the J call TRBJ2-5; 12 positions agree with TRBD2. CDR3 length equals 14 residues. J was trimmed by 5 bases and V by 7 bases; bases with no gene match: 5. Germline CDR1 is SGHTA and CDR2 is FQGNSA. CDR3 amino acids: CASTASGGAETQYF. In DNA, the CDR3 is TGTGCCAGCACCGCTAGCGGGGGGGCTGAGACCCAGTACTTC. The full variable domain, rest sourced from reference TRBV7-2 and TRBJ2-5, is GAGVSQSPSNKVTEKGKDVELRCDPISGHTALYWYRQSLGQGLEFLIYFQGNSAPDKSGLPSDRFSAERTGGSVSTLTIQRTQQEDSAVYLCASTASGGAETQYFGPGTRLLVL.

This chain uses TRBV27 with TRBJ2-7; TRBD1 matches 9 bases. The CDR3 is made up of 18 amino acids. Germline CDR1 is MNHEY and CDR2 is SMNVEV (reference sequence). V lost 5 bases to trimming and J lost 2 bases; unmatched junction nucleotides: 16. The CDR3 region has the DNA TGTGCCAGCAGTCCCCGTTTCCTAATGGACAGGGGAGCCTACGAGCAGTACTTC. Translated, it gives CASSPRFLMDRGAYEQYF.

The chain carries TRBV5-1 and TRBJ2-3, with 8 nucleotides matching TRBD2. Trimming removed 0 bases from V and 6 bases from J; junction bases left unmatched: 9. There are 16 residues in the CDR3. Germline lookup yields CDR1 SGHRS and CDR2 YFSETQ. This chain's CDR3 is CASSLEWAGGRDTQYF. The CDR3 nucleotides read TGCGCCAGCAGCTTGGAATGGGCGGGGGGCCGCGATACGCAGTATTTT.

The chain couples TRBV28 to TRBJ1-5; D ambiguous. V lost 2 bases to trimming and J lost 2 bases, with 13 bases between them. CDR3 length equals 16 residues. Per the germline V gene, CDR1 is MDHEN and CDR2 is SYDVKM. Here the CDR3 DNA reads TGTGCCAGCAGTTTAATGCCAAATGTAGGCAATCAGCCCCAGCATTTT. Translation gives CASSLMPNVGNQPQHF. Drawing the rest from reference TRBV28 and TRBJ1-5, the complete variable domain is DVKVTQSSRYLVKRTGEKVFLECVQDMDHENMFWYRQDPGLGLRLIYFSYDVKMKEKGDIPEGYSVSREKKERFSLILESASTNQTSMYLCASSLMPNVGNQPQHFGDGTRLSIL.

The CDR3 DNA follows: TGTGCCAGCAGTGAGCGGGGGCTCGTTCAGCCCCAGCATTTT. It specifies CASSERGLVQPQHF. The chain joins TRBV2 to TRBJ1-5; a weak D match, TRBD1 (6 bases). CDR3 length: 14 residues. V lost 3 bases to trimming and J lost 6 bases, with 12 bases between them. Germline V gene sequence: CDR1 SNHLY, CDR2 FYNNEI.

This chain links TRBV11-1 with TRBJ2-3; D might be TRBD2 (6 bases). The V end lost 5 bases, the J end lost 0 bases, and 9 bases lay between the germline ends. Germline CDR1 and CDR2: SGHAT and FQDESV (reference sequence). CDR3 length: 14 amino acids. CDR3 bases: TGTGCCAGCAGCCAGGGACTCAGCACAGATACGCAGTATTTT. The encoded protein is CASSQGLSTDTQYF.

A single count supports this clone. The V gene is TRBV18, the J gene TRBJ2-5, with unresolved D. V dropped 6 bases and J dropped 4 bases, with 9 bases sitting between them. Germline CDR1 and CDR2: KGHSH and LQKENI. The CDR3 loop spans 12 amino acids. CDR3 DNA sequence: TGTGCCAGCTCCCCCCTCGGAGAGACCCAGTACTTC. It yields the protein CASSPLGETQYF.

V is TRBV30 and J is TRBJ1-4, with 7 positions matching TRBD1. The CDR3 is 15 residues long. V shed 3 bases, J shed 5 bases, and the junction held 9 bases outside the gene matches. Germline V gene data show CDR1 as GTSNPN and CDR2 as SVGIG (reference sequence). CDR3 nucleotides: TGTGCCTGGAGCGCTAAGGGGGCTCGAAATGAAAAACTGTTTTTT. It encodes CAWSAKGARNEKLFF.

The V gene is TRBV11-2, the J gene TRBJ1-1, with D hard to call. From germline, CDR1 is SGHAT and CDR2 FQNNGV. The germline V and J ends were trimmed by 5 bases and 1 base, with 17 bases remaining between them. The CDR3 is made up of 16 amino acids. CDR3 residues: CASSPGQELWNTEAFF. CDR3 nucleotides: TGTGCCAGCAGCCCCGGCCAGGAACTGTGGAACACTGAAGCTTTCTTT.

The V call is TRBV5-6, the J call TRBJ2-3; 13 bases map to TRBD2. The CDR3 totals 15 residues. J was trimmed by 6 bases and V by 4 bases; bases with no gene match: 5. Germline values: CDR1 SGHDT, CDR2 YYEEEE. This CDR3 is CASSLLAGGPDTQYF. CDR3 sequence (DNA): TGTGCCAGCAGCCTACTAGCGGGGGGGCCTGATACGCAGTATTTT.

The chain uses TRBV7-6 and TRBJ2-1, with 9 bases fitting TRBD2. V lost 5 bases, J lost 2 bases, and 10 bases stayed unmatched. CDR1 is SGHVS and CDR2 is FNYEAQ in the germline V gene. This CDR3 has 17 residues. The DNA for the CDR3 is TGTGCCAGCAGCCCCACGGGAGTAGCGGGAGCCTACAATGAGCAGTTCTTC. This gives the protein CASSPTGVAGAYNEQFF.